These T cell receptor beta chains were read from a single sample in a study of cytomegalovirus exposure and HLA in healthy donors. Profiled with immunoSEQ multiplex PCR; TCRdb holds only in-frame clones, not every one. The sample records about 130,000 clones, 82% being singletons. Source material: PBMCs. These TCRs come from a boy aged 5-17 years in good health and CMV-seronegative. CDR3s include the opening cysteine and the closing phenylalanine or tryptophan. Fields, in order: V gene, CDR3 protein.

>TRBV27
CASSYGQGLDGGETQYF
>TRBV7-9
CASSQGASYNEQFF
>TRBV30
CAWSGNTIYF
>TRBV10-3
CAISEDIGSSSNTGELFF
>TRBV6-6
CASSSLTSGTDTQYF
>TRBV11-2
CASSYAMGGNQPQHF
>TRBV30
CAWSVEAGETDTQYF
>TRBV5-6
CASSFLQGFGEKLFF
>TRBV6-4
CASSQRGGILDTQYF
>TRBV21-1
CASSKVGLGGGETQYF
>TRBV6-1
CASGQGASRTTEAFF
>TRBV15
CATSRTPGFNEKLFF
>TRBV30
CAWSVITGTEAFF
>TRBV6-1
CASGGQGDNEKLFF
>TRBV13
CASARRERYNEQFF
>TRBV4-2
CASSQDTGQPGNTIYF
>TRBV30
CAWSGRYLARAGANVLTF